This T cell receptor beta chain was obtained from a study of metastatic and nonmetastatic thyroid tumors. Germline loops: CDR1 SNHLY, CDR2 FYNNEI. The CDR3 covers 16 residues. Deletions cut 6 bases from V and 4 bases from J, with 21 bases between. TCRdb reprocessed the PCR reads via MiXCR. The sample carries about 18,000 clones, approximately 28% recorded once. Thyroid surgery had not been preceded by any treatment in any patient. The chain carries TRBV2 and TRBJ2-5; D may correspond to TRBD1 or TRBD2 (5 bases each). This receptor was identified in a male donor with papillary thyroid cancer or a benign thyroid nodule (not recorded which). Some clones in this sample may be carry-over from other donors' samples. The sample consisted of tumor tissue. The CDR3 spells CASRGSGLARAETQYF. The DNA for the CDR3 is TGTGCCAGCAGGGGATCGGGGCTCGCGCGTGCAGAGACCCAGTACTTC. Supplemented by reference TRBV2 and TRBJ2-5, the full variable domain reads EPEVTQTPSHQVTQMGQEVILRCVPISNHLYFYWYRQILGQKVEFLVSFYNNEISEKSEIFDDQFSVERPDGSNFTLKIRSTKLEDSAMYFCASRGSGLARAETQYFGPGTRLLVL.